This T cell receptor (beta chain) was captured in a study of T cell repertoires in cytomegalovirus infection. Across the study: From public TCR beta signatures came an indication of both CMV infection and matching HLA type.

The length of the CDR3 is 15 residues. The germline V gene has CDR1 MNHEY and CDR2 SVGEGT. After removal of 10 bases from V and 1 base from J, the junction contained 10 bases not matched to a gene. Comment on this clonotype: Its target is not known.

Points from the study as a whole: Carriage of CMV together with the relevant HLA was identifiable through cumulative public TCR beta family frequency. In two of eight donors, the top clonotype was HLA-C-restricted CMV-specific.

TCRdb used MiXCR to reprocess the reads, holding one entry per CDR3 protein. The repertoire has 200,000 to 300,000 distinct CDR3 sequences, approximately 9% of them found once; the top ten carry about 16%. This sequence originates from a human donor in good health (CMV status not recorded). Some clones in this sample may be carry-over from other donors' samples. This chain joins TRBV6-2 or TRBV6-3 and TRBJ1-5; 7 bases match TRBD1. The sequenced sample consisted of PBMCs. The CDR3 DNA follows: TGTGCCACTCGTGGCGGGACAGAGAGCAATCAGCCCCAGCATTTT. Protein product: CATRGGTESNQPQHF.